This is a list of T cell receptor beta chains from one sample in a study of tumor and adjacent non-tumor tissue in lung cancer. A single record per CDR3 protein comes from TCRdb applying MiXCR to the multiplex PCR reads. The profile covers about 48,000 distinct CDR3 sequences, with roughly two thirds appearing a single time and about 30% taken by the ten largest. Source material: distant non-tumor lung tissue. The receptors were gathered from a woman in her 70s with non-small cell lung cancer. CDR3s include the opening cysteine and the closing phenylalanine or tryptophan. D genes are given only for firm matches. Some rows have no size entry. The others give once, few or many, or a class for an expanded clone.

>NA|NA|TRBV6-5|TRBJ2-6
TGTGCCAGCAGACGGGACGTATCTGGGGGCAACGTCCTGACTTTC
CASRRDVSGGNVLTF
>NA|NA|TRBV5-5|TRBJ1-6
TGTGCCTGCAGCTTAGTTGGCAGGGGAAATAATTCAACCCTCCACTTT
CACSLVGRGNNSTLHF
>TRBD1|NA|TRBV29-1|TRBJ1-2
TGCAGCGTTGTTCGCGGACAGGTTCATGGCTACACGTTC
CSVVRGQVHGYTF
>NA|many|TRBV29-1|TRBJ1-1
TGCAGCGGCGGGAACACTGAAGCTTTCTTT
CSGGNTEAFF
>TRBD2|NA|TRBV6-6|TRBJ2-7
TGTGCCAGCAGTTACCCAACTACCCTCACTAGCGGGAGGTTTCCCTACGAGCAATACTTC
CASSYPTTLTSGRFPYEQYF
>NA|few|TRBV7-9|TRBJ2-6
TGTGCCAGCAGCTTAGCGGGGGCTAGCCTTTGGGATTCTGGGGCCAACGTCCTGACTTTC
CASSLAGASLWDSGANVLTF
>TRBD2|NA|TRBV20-1|TRBJ2-5
TGCGGTGCTGGTCTGGGCGGGAGTGGTGAAGAGACCCAGTACTTC
CGAGLGGSGEETQYF
>NA|once|TRBV29-1|TRBJ1-1
TGCAGCGTTCGGATATATTTGAACACTGAAGCTTTCTTT
CSVRIYLNTEAFF
>TRBD1|NA|TRBV29-1|TRBJ1-2
TGCAGCGTTCCTAGGACAGGGAAGTATGACTACACCTTC
CSVPRTGKYDYTF
>NA|few|TRBV11-1|TRBJ2-7
NA
CASSFLWTPSYEQYF
>TRBD1|many|TRBV20-1|TRBJ1-1
TGCAGTGCTAGAGATATCGGGGACAGTCGGTGGGTCTTT
CSARDIGDSRWVF
>TRBD2|NA|TRBV20-1|TRBJ2-3
TGCAATGCACGCCCTGTCTCAGGACTAGCCACAGATACGCAGTATTTT
CNARPVSGLATDTQYF
>NA|NA|TRBV2|TRBJ2-1
TGTGTCAGCAGTGAGGGCAATGAGCAGTTCTTC
CVSSEGNEQFF